The TCR beta chain described here comes from a study of blood T cell repertoires in COVID-19 (TCRdb year 2020). For the wider study: Samples from collaborators originated in the United States, Italy and Spain and spanned both the acute and convalescent phases of COVID-19. The prospective study material was composed of cDNA or gDNA derived from T cells, B-cell-depleted T cells, or PBMCs. The dataset comprised deeply sampled blood TCRbeta repertoires from subjects exposed to, actively infected with, or recovered from COVID-19. The repertoires were made available in a free public database intended to serve as a resource for research on the immune response to SARS-CoV-2. Samples came from the ongoing ImmuneRACE study (first 160 participants) plus 1,254 subjects from 6 global collaborators. The sample metadata nearly always contained a de-identified subject ID, COVID-19 status, age in years and sex. HLA class I and class II types, where available, came from metadata supplied by the sample provider rather than from assay-based typing.

TCRbeta CDR3 regions were amplified from genomic DNA by means of the immunoSEQ Assay, a bias-controlled multiplex PCR. Concerning the study's data processing: The number of nucleated cells in each sample was estimated by amplification of reference gene primers within the assay. To quantify the absolute abundance of each unique TCRbeta CDR3 rearrangement, sequence reads were collapsed and filtered. For each sample, productive Simpson clonality was calculated as the square root of Simpson's diversity index across productive rearrangements. In TCRdb, the immuneACCESS table is reduced to in-frame sequences with V and J assigned. These tables do not hold every clone; where another copy was compared, an unresolved V gene accounts for under half, and the others remain unexplained. V, J and clone size were drawn from that table, and D and trimming were deduced from the DNA. For this sample the table gives some 410,000 clones, of which approximately 88% were detected only once. The ten top clones hold approximately 1% of the sample.

Measured from the cysteine to the phenylalanine, the CDR3 is 15 residues long. Just the 45-base CDR3 DNA is kept, in frame starting at base 1. V is shortened by 6 bases, J by 9 bases, and the region joining them spans 18 bases. Via the germline V gene (reference sequence), CDR1 is LNHDA and CDR2 SQIVND. Participants in the prospective study were enrolled through a virtual design, were aged 18 to 89 years, and lived in approximately 25 United States geographic areas. Cohort assignment in the prospective study relied on participant-reported clinical history from a screening survey and a study questionnaire. Mobile phlebotomists in the prospective study collected whole blood, serum and a nasopharyngeal or oropharyngeal swab from every participant. Participants in the prospective study had the option to provide additional blood draws and questionnaires over a roughly 2-month period. Before DNA extraction, prospective study blood samples were shipped either frozen or at room temperature.

On this clone: There is no known antigen for this receptor. No much larger clonotype is one base removed from it; base qualities were not supplied.

The study at large found these results: The amount of clinical and demographic metadata varied by source and participant and was provided uncurated.

Sequenced sample: PBMCs or T cells enriched from blood (not recorded which). The TCR was taken from a woman aged 30 to 39 with acute COVID-19. The chain couples TRBV19 to TRBJ1-6; the D region possibly corresponds to TRBD1 (6 bases align). The nucleotide sequence is given as TGTGCCAGTAGGCCACCCGGGGGGGGCGGTTCACCCCTCCACTTT. Its protein product is CASRPPGGGGSPLHF. The CDR3 plus the reference TRBV19 and TRBJ1-6 genes for the other parts give the full variable domain: DGGITQSPKYLFRKEGQNVTLSCEQNLNHDAMYWYRQDPGQGLRLIYYSQIVNDFQKGDIAEGYSVSREKKESFPLTVTSAQKNPTAFYLCASRPPGGGGSPLHFGNGTRLTVT.